The source of this TCR beta chain is a study of low-dose radiotherapy and immunotherapy resistance in tumors. As for the study in general: A dose of 0.5 Gy per fraction was delivered to Cohort 1 every 2 weeks, for a total of 6.5 Gy. Cohort 2 was treated with 1 Gy per fraction every two weeks, amounting to 13 Gy across 26 weeks. Each patient was administered nivolumab intravenously at 240 mg, which was a flat dose, every two weeks, along with intravenous ipilimumab at 1 mg/kg every six weeks.

This clonotype was seen repeatedly, ten times or more. As to time point: after trial treatment. Treatment: LDRT plus nivolumab, ipilimumab, low-dose cyclophosphamide and aspirin (RACIN trial). Both a constant-region primer and a V-primer adapter served to amplify TCRs across roughly 22 PCR cycles. TCRdb re-analysed the reads in MiXCR, keeping a single row per CDR3 protein. The table has 50,000 or so distinct CDR3 sequences, 33% seen once. V was trimmed by 3 bases and J by 0 bases, leaving 5 bases between them. The CDR3 covers 14 residues. The chain carries TRBV12-3 or TRBV12-4 and TRBJ2-2; D call uncertain. Sequences were derived from PBMCs, sampled after low-dose radiotherapy plus immunotherapy. The sequence was collected from a male donor with rectosigmoid adenocarcinoma. CDR3 sequence reads: CASSFIPNTGELFF. For the CDR3, the DNA is TGTGCCAGCAGTTTTATCCCGAACACCGGGGAGCTGTTTTTT.